These 26 T cell receptor beta chains came from one sample sequenced in a study of T cells in Graves' hyperthyroidism and ophthalmopathy. Regions amplified from RNA transcripts were the TCR beta CDR3 regions. HTBI primers were the set used in a first-round RT-PCR of the TCR CDR3. TCRdb processed the multiplex PCR reads anew with MiXCR; each CDR3 protein has one entry. The sample lists a few hundred thousand distinct CDR3 sequences, around 15% occurring once. Sequencing input: blood. Source of these receptors: a woman aged 55-69 years with Graves' ophthalmopathy.

This clonotype was counted at least ten times. The V call is TRBV2, the J call TRBJ2-7; 10 bases map to TRBD2. This CDR3 is built from 16 residues. The germline V gene has CDR1 SNHLY and CDR2 FYNNEI. V dropped 1 base and J dropped 3; count of bases not matched to a gene: 6. The CDR3 nucleotides read TGTGCCAGCAGTGAAGTGGTGGCTAGCGGGAGCTACGAGCAGTACTTC. This sequence encodes CASSEVVASGSYEQYF. Full variable domain (rest looked up from reference TRBV2 and TRBJ2-7): EPEVTQTPSHQVTQMGQEVILRCVPISNHLYFYWYRQILGQKVEFLVSFYNNEISEKSEIFDDQFSVERPDGSNFTLKIRSTKLEDSAMYFCASSEVVASGSYEQYFGPGTRLTVT.

The chain links TRBV3-1 to TRBJ1-1; no definite D call. The CDR3 covers 16 residues. Germline V lookup: CDR1 LGHDT, CDR2 YNNKEL (reference sequence). The ends were cut back, 3 bases at V and 4 bases at J, with 18 bases in the middle. This CDR3 reads CASSHPVRVRGTEAFF. The CDR3 DNA reads as TGTGCCAGCAGCCACCCCGTGAGGGTACGAGGCACTGAAGCTTTCTTT.

This clonotype was recorded many times. CDR3 bases: TGTGCCAGCAGTGTGCCAGGTGCTCTCCAAGAGACCCAGTACTTC. It yields the protein CASSVPGALQETQYF. This rearrangement joins TRBV2 to TRBJ2-5; unclear D gene. V gave up 4 bases and J gave up 1 base, with 13 bases separating them. CDR3 length: 15 residues. Germline V gene data show CDR1 as SNHLY and CDR2 as FYNNEI. The full variable domain, its missing parts supplied by reference TRBV2 and TRBJ2-5, is EPEVTQTPSHQVTQMGQEVILRCVPISNHLYFYWYRQILGQKVEFLVSFYNNEISEKSEIFDDQFSVERPDGSNFTLKIRSTKLEDSAMYFCASSVPGALQETQYFGPGTRLLVL.

This clonotype occurred a few times. The V gene is TRBV5-1, the J gene TRBJ2-1; 8 nucleotides align to TRBD2. CDR3 length equals 20 residues. Germline CDR1 reads SGHRS; CDR2 reads YFSETQ. V lost 0 bases to trimming and J lost 0 bases; unmatched junction nucleotides: 14. DNA for the CDR3: TGCGCCAGCAGCTTGGATCGCAGGGTAATAGCGGGGAGCTCCTACAATGAGCAGTTCTTC. It is translated as CASSLDRRVIAGSSYNEQFF.

This clonotype has a count of ten or more. This chain uses TRBV3-1 with TRBJ2-4; D perhaps matches TRBD2 (6 bases). Trimming cost V 1 base and J 4 bases, with 20 bases left between them. The CDR3 is 18 amino acids. From germline, CDR1 is LGHDT and CDR2 YNNKEL (reference sequence). The CDR3 DNA follows: TGTGCCAGCAGCCAAGGGTCGTCCCTGGGCGCGGGAAAAAACATTCAGTACTTC. Translating gives CASSQGSSLGAGKNIQYF.

This clonotype was counted many times. This sequence joins TRBV10-1 and TRBJ2-7, with TRBD1 matching 7 bases. V was clipped by 4 bases and J by 2 bases; unmatched bases: 5. The CDR3 runs to 14 residues. Germline values: CDR1 WNHNN, CDR2 SYGVQD (reference sequence). CDR3 residues: CASSADRATYEQYF. CDR3 nucleotides: TGCGCCAGCAGTGCCGACAGGGCAACCTACGAGCAGTACTTC.

This clonotype turned up a few times. The chain links TRBV12-3 or TRBV12-4 to TRBJ1-5, with D maybe TRBD1 (6 bases). The CDR3 covers 15 residues. The germline V and J ends were trimmed by 3 bases and 4 bases, with 13 bases remaining between them. CDR3 nucleotide sequence: TGTGCCAGCAGTTTTGGGGGCGTCAGAAATCAGCCCCAGCATTTT. It translates to CASSFGGVRNQPQHF.

A few counts support this clonotype. The V and J genes are TRBV29-1 and TRBJ2-3; the match to TRBD2 covers 8 bases. This CDR3 is 13 amino acids long. The J segment lost 3 bases and the V segment lost 4 bases, leaving 3 bases of the junction unmatched. From germline, CDR1 is SQVTM and CDR2 ANQGSEA. CDR3 in amino acids: CSVGGRRTDTQYF. As DNA, the CDR3 is TGCAGCGTTGGCGGGAGGCGGACAGATACGCAGTATTTT.

This clonotype showed up just a few times. The J gene is TRBJ2-3, the V gene TRBV9; a possible D gene is TRBD2 (6 bases). Germline CDR1 is SGDLS and CDR2 is YYNGEE. Trimming removed 0 bases from V and 6 bases from J, with 11 bases in between. The CDR3 contains 14 residues. This CDR3 reads CASSVGRDSDTQYF. CDR3 coding DNA: TGTGCCAGCAGCGTAGGCAGGGACTCCGATACGCAGTATTTT.

The chain couples TRBV12-3 or TRBV12-4 to TRBJ2-1; no clear D gene. V lost 7 bases, J lost 0 bases, and 10 bases lay in between. This CDR3 region has 14 residues. CDR3 loop: CASTLTGSYNEQFF. CDR3 DNA: TGTGCCAGCACCCTGACGGGCTCCTACAATGAGCAGTTCTTC.

There are a few counts of this clonotype. The rearrangement links TRBV7-9 to TRBJ1-1; D may be TRBD1 (6 bases). V lost 2 bases to trimming and J lost 11 bases, with 9 bases between them. Germline loops: CDR1 SEHNR, CDR2 FQNEAQ (reference sequence). The CDR3 loop spans 11 amino acids. CDR3 protein: CASSLRQDAFF. The CDR3 DNA sequence: TGTGCCAGCAGCTTACGACAGGACGCTTTCTTT.

This clonotype was recorded many times. The chain is built from TRBV18 and TRBJ2-5; tentatively, D is TRBD1 (6 bases). Trimming stripped 3 bases from V and 5 bases from J, with 16 bases between. The CDR3 is made up of 15 amino acids. Germline-derived CDR1 and CDR2 are KGHSH and LQKENI. For the CDR3, the DNA is TGTGCCAGCTCACCCAGTGGTGGGGGCGGCGAGACCCAGTACTTC. Translation gives CASSPSGGGGETQYF.

This clonotype appeared a few times. The chain employs TRBV15 and TRBJ2-6; 10 bases map to TRBD1. The CDR3 runs to 20 residues. The V gene end was trimmed by 1 base and the J gene end by 0 bases; junction bases not matched to a gene: 9. Germline values: CDR1 LNHNV, CDR2 YYDKDF (reference sequence). CDR3 protein: CATSRGGQGSKSSGANVLTF. The CDR3 region has the DNA TGTGCCACCAGCAGAGGGGGACAGGGGTCAAAGAGCTCTGGGGCCAACGTCCTGACTTTC.

This clonotype appeared many times. The rearrangement joins TRBV20-1 to TRBJ2-7; the D is unclear. This CDR3 region has 12 residues. Deletions cut 0 bases from V and 6 bases from J, with 9 bases between. Germline CDR1 and CDR2: DFQATT and SNEGSKA (reference sequence). CDR3 protein: CSARDGGVEQYF. CDR3 DNA: TGCAGTGCTAGAGATGGCGGCGTCGAGCAGTACTTC.

This clonotype was observed many times. The rearrangement links TRBV20-1 to TRBJ2-7; the match to TRBD2 covers 13 bases. Germline V gene data show CDR1 as DFQATT and CDR2 as SNEGSKA (reference sequence). This CDR3 is built from 17 residues. Trimming at V came to 2 bases and at J to 5 bases, leaving 12 bases not matched to a gene. CDR3 nucleotides: TGCAGTGCTAGATCCCCGACGACTAGCGGGAGGCCAGACGAGCAGTACTTC. It translates to CSARSPTTSGRPDEQYF.

This clonotype was picked up a small number of times. V usage is TRBV6-5 and J usage is TRBJ2-1; no firm D call. Germline V lookup: CDR1 MNHEY, CDR2 SVGAGI. V was shortened by 0 bases and J by 9 bases, with 6 bases between the two germline ends. The length of the CDR3 is 12 residues. CDR3 bases: TGTGCCAGCAGTTACTCAGGATCTGAGCAGTTCTTC. Its translation: CASSYSGSEQFF.

This chain joins TRBV20-1 and TRBJ2-7; 16 positions match TRBD2. After removal of 1 base from V and 6 bases from J, the junction contained 9 bases not matched to a gene. The CDR3 extends over 17 amino acids. Germline V gives CDR1 DFQATT, CDR2 SNEGSKA (reference sequence). The CDR3 loop is CSARVPGTSGRAPEQYF. The CDR3 region has the DNA TGCAGTGCTAGAGTCCCCGGGACTAGCGGGAGGGCCCCCGAGCAGTACTTC.

Only a few counts were recorded for this clonotype. V and J are TRBV24-1 and TRBJ2-1, with 7 bases lining up with TRBD1. With V trimmed by 6 bases and J by 4 bases, 5 bases remained unmatched. The V gene's germline CDR1 is KGHDR and CDR2 SFDVKD. The CDR3 is 14 residues long. CDR3 loop: CATSSTGQYNEQFF. In DNA, the CDR3 is TGTGCCACCAGTTCGACAGGGCAATACAATGAGCAGTTCTTC.

The chain is built from TRBV20-1 and TRBJ2-1, with D possibly being TRBD1 (5 bases). V was trimmed by 1 base and J by 8 bases, leaving 12 bases between them. The CDR3 loop spans 13 amino acids. Germline V CDR1 and CDR2: DFQATT, SNEGSKA (reference sequence). CDR3 in DNA: TGCAGTGCTAGAGTTCAGGGAATGGATGAGCAGTTCTTC. It yields the protein CSARVQGMDEQFF.

The J gene is TRBJ2-5, the V gene TRBV7-2; the D is unclear. Trimming took 2 bases from V and 5 from J, leaving 9 bases between them. The CDR3 consists of 13 residues. Germline V gene data show CDR1 as SGHTA and CDR2 as FQGNSA. CDR3 sequence: CASSLKFRETQYF. The CDR3 nucleotides are TGTGCCAGCAGCTTAAAGTTTAGGGAGACCCAGTACTTC.

This clonotype was detected ten times or more. The gene calls are TRBV6-1 and TRBJ2-7; 11 nucleotides agree with TRBD2. Germline CDR1 and CDR2: MNHNS and SASEGT. The CDR3 sequence is 19 residues long. Trimming at V came to 6 bases and at J to 4 bases, leaving 20 bases not matched to a gene. The CDR3 loop is CASRPLGAGGLAVTYEQYF. CDR3 in DNA: TGTGCCAGCAGGCCCCTGGGGGCAGGGGGACTAGCGGTAACTTACGAGCAGTACTTC.

The CDR3 DNA is TGTGCCAGCAGCCTCAACAGGGGAGGAGCCGGGGAGCTGTTTTTT. Amino acid sequence: CASSLNRGGAGELFF. The chain links TRBV7-9 to TRBJ2-2; D is possibly TRBD1 (7 bases). The V end was cut by 5 bases, the J end by 6 bases, with 16 bases between. The CDR3 has 15 residues. The germline V gene has CDR1 SEHNR and CDR2 FQNEAQ (reference sequence).

This clonotype was seen only a few times. The V and J genes are TRBV5-8 and TRBJ1-6; TRBD1 might be the D (5 bases). Germline lookup yields CDR1 SGHTS and CDR2 YDEGEE. The CDR3 loop spans 15 amino acids. Trimming removed 0 bases at V and 10 bases at J, with 14 bases between. The CDR3 spells CASSLEGRVRSPLHF. For the CDR3, the DNA is TGTGCCAGCAGCTTGGAAGGCAGGGTTCGATCACCCCTCCACTTT.

This clonotype has a handful of counts. The chain is built from TRBV5-4 and TRBJ2-5, with TRBD2 identical over 12 bases. After removal of 4 bases from V and 5 bases from J, the junction contained 18 bases not matched to a gene. From germline, CDR1 is SGHNT and CDR2 YYREEE (reference sequence). This CDR3 contains 19 residues. The CDR3 sequence: CASSQWAPSLAGGGETQYF. The DNA for the CDR3 is TGTGCCAGCAGCCAGTGGGCACCTTCACTAGCGGGAGGAGGTGAGACCCAGTACTTC.

This clonotype was seen at least ten times. The rearrangement joins TRBV27 to TRBJ1-1; D unresolved. CDR3 length: 16 amino acids. Germline assignment: CDR1 MNHEY and CDR2 SMNVEV (reference sequence). Trimming pared 2 bases from V and 4 bases from J, leaving 17 bases between. The CDR3 loop reads CASSLVFPTVSTEAFF. The CDR3 nucleotides are TGTGCCAGCAGTTTAGTATTCCCAACAGTCTCCACTGAAGCTTTCTTT.

This clonotype was observed at least ten times. The chain carries TRBV7-2 and TRBJ1-4; D gene unclear. The CDR3 loop spans 16 amino acids. Germline V gene lookup returns CDR1 SGHTA and CDR2 FQGNSA. With 2 bases removed from V and 0 bases from J, the gap between germline ends came to 10 bases. The CDR3 sequence: CASSLHYKTTNEKLFF. The DNA for the CDR3 is TGTGCCAGCAGCTTACACTACAAGACAACTAATGAAAAACTGTTTTTT.